Listed below are T cell receptor beta chains from one sample, sequenced in a study of blood T cell repertoires in COVID-19. Only in-frame clones appear in the TCRdb table, and some are missing; sequencing was by immunoSEQ multiplex PCR. The sample consists of approximately 190,000 clones, nearly 90% of them appearing once. The sequencing input was peripheral blood. Receptor source: a man aged 55-75 years with active or convalescent COVID-19. Both conserved end residues are part of each CDR3. A D gene is named only where the DNA matches it firmly. Clone sizes are given selectively: once, few, many, or a class where the clone is expanded.

v_gene,abundance,d_gene,j_gene,CDR3aa,CDR3nt
TRBV6-5,.,.,TRBJ1-1,CASAHGRAFF,TGTGCCAGTGCCCACGGGAGGGCTTTCTTT
TRBV5-1,.,.,TRBJ2-5,CASSLDPSETQYF,TGCGCCAGCAGCTTGGATCCCTCGGAGACCCAGTACTTC
TRBV15,.,TRBD1,TRBJ1-2,CATSTRRGQYVYGYTF,TGTGCCACCAGCACCCGGAGGGGACAGTATGTCTATGGCTACACCTTC
TRBV24-1,.,.,TRBJ1-1,CATSDATESGTEAFF,TGTGCCACCAGTGATGCAACAGAGTCGGGGACTGAAGCTTTCTTT
TRBV6-6,.,.,TRBJ2-5,CASSYSGTQYF,TGTGCCAGCAGTTACAGCGGGACCCAGTACTTC
TRBV12-3/TRBV12-4,once,TRBD1,TRBJ1-1,CASSLNRGTEAFF,TGTGCCAGCAGTTTGAACAGGGGTACTGAAGCTTTCTTT
TRBV7-3,once,.,TRBJ2-3,CASSFGGGTDTQYF,TGTGCCAGCAGCTTCGGCGGGGGCACAGATACGCAGTATTTT
TRBV10-3,few,.,TRBJ1-5,CATGGGWDQPQHF,TGTGCCACCGGGGGTGGTTGGGATCAGCCCCAGCATTTT
TRBV4-1,once,.,TRBJ1-3,CASSQGRGSRNTIYF,TGCGCCAGCAGCCAAGGGCGGGGGTCTCGAAACACCATATATTTT
TRBV3-1/TRBV3-2,.,TRBD1,TRBJ1-1,CASRDRTGQAFF,TGTGCCAGCAGGGATAGGACAGGGCAAGCTTTCTTT
TRBV5-4,few,.,TRBJ2-5,CASSPGTSEETQYF,TGTGCCAGCAGCCCGGGGACTTCGGAAGAGACCCAGTACTTC
TRBV18,.,TRBD1,TRBJ1-2,CASSLQGARSYGYTF,TGTGCCAGCTCATTACAGGGGGCCAGGAGTTATGGCTACACCTTC
TRBV18,.,.,TRBJ1-4,CASSPGKPGEKLFF,TGTGCCAGCTCCCCCGGGAAGCCCGGGGAAAAACTGTTTTTT
TRBV25-1,.,TRBD1,TRBJ2-7,CASSERRTGANREQYF,TGTGCCAGCAGTGAACGAAGGACAGGGGCGAATAGGGAGCAGTACTTC
TRBV3-1/TRBV3-2,.,TRBD2,TRBJ2-1,CASSPRGGGGAYEQFF,TGTGCCAGCAGCCCACGAGGAGGCGGGGGGGCCTATGAGCAGTTCTTC
TRBV29-1,.,.,TRBJ1-2,CSVPRSYGYTF,TGCAGCGTTCCCCGGAGCTATGGCTACACCTTC
TRBV5-1,few,TRBD1,TRBJ1-1,CASSLGTGGTEAFF,TGCGCCAGCAGCTTGGGGACAGGGGGCACTGAAGCTTTCTTT
TRBV29-1,.,TRBD1,TRBJ1-1,CSVRDREGGTEAFF,TGCAGCGTTCGGGACAGGGAAGGTGGCACTGAAGCTTTCTTT
TRBV4-1,.,.,TRBJ2-1,CASSQDMRDSYNEQFF,TGCGCCAGCAGCCAAGATATGAGGGACTCCTACAATGAGCAGTTCTTC
TRBV7-9,.,TRBD1,TRBJ1-2,CASSQGQGGEGYTF,TGTGCCAGCAGCCAGGGACAGGGGGGAGAAGGCTACACCTTC
TRBV24-1,.,.,TRBJ1-5,CATSDPDWISNQPQHF,TGTGCCACCAGTGACCCGGACTGGATTAGCAATCAGCCCCAGCATTTT
TRBV7-3,.,.,TRBJ2-2,CASSLRDGNTGELFF,TGTGCCAGCAGCTTGCGGGACGGCAACACCGGGGAGCTGTTTTTT
TRBV7-8,.,TRBD1,TRBJ2-1,CASSFDRDNEQFF,TGTGCCAGCAGCTTCGACAGGGACAATGAGCAGTTCTTC
TRBV19,.,.,TRBJ1-1,CASSPGGYTEAFF,TGTGCCAGTAGCCCCGGGGGATACACTGAAGCTTTCTTT
TRBV4-1,.,TRBD1,TRBJ1-1,CASSRDRANTEAFF,TGCGCCAGCAGCCGTGACAGGGCGAACACTGAAGCTTTCTTT
TRBV3-1/TRBV3-2,.,.,TRBJ1-2,CASSNPRGHGYTF,TGTGCCAGCAGCAATCCGCGGGGGCATGGCTACACCTTC
TRBV29-1,.,TRBD1,TRBJ1-1,CSVRGGQGNTEAFF,TGCAGCGTTCGCGGCGGACAGGGGAACACTGAAGCTTTCTTT
TRBV30,.,.,TRBJ2-3,CAWSVQGTDTQYF,TGTGCCTGGAGTGTACAGGGTACAGATACGCAGTATTTT
TRBV24-1,.,TRBD2,TRBJ2-7,CATSDGGTSGTYEQYF,TGTGCCACCAGTGATGGAGGGACTAGCGGTACCTACGAGCAGTACTTC
TRBV18,.,.,TRBJ1-3,CASSLKPGDTIYF,TGTGCCAGCTCACTCAAGCCGGGTGACACCATATATTTT
TRBV7-3,.,TRBD1,TRBJ2-5,CASSLGTANPQETQYF,TGTGCCAGCAGCCTTGGGACAGCAAATCCCCAGGAGACCCAGTACTTC
TRBV27,.,TRBD1,TRBJ1-5,CASSWRDRDGSQPQHF,TGTGCCAGCAGTTGGCGGGACAGGGATGGGAGTCAGCCCCAGCATTTT
TRBV5-1,.,TRBD1,TRBJ2-7,CASSLAGTGTYEQYF,TGCGCCAGCAGCTTGGCCGGGACAGGGACCTACGAGCAGTACTTC
TRBV6-4,.,TRBD1,TRBJ2-1,CASSDWTGGNEQFF,TGTGCCAGCAGTGACTGGACAGGGGGCAATGAGCAGTTCTTC
TRBV4-2,.,.,TRBJ2-1,CASSPLESQGNEQFF,TGTGCCAGCAGCCCCCTCGAGTCCCAGGGGAATGAGCAGTTCTTC
TRBV7-9,.,TRBD1,TRBJ1-4,CASSLVWTGREKLFF,TGTGCCAGCAGCTTAGTTTGGACAGGGCGTGAAAAACTGTTTTTT
TRBV2,.,.,TRBJ2-1,CASSLAGTYNEQFF,TGTGCCAGCAGTCTGGCAGGGACCTACAATGAGCAGTTCTTC
TRBV6-4,.,.,TRBJ2-3,CASSDPPKGADTQYF,TGTGCCAGCAGTGATCCTCCTAAAGGGGCAGATACGCAGTATTTT
TRBV4-1,.,TRBD1,TRBJ1-3,CASSQERTGDYSGNTIYF,TGCGCCAGCAGCCAAGAACGGACAGGTGATTACTCTGGAAACACCATATATTTT
TRBV4-1,.,.,TRBJ2-7,CASSQGTTSLGPEQYF,TGCGCCAGCAGCCAAGGAACGACTAGTTTAGGTCCCGAGCAGTACTTC
TRBV25-1,.,.,TRBJ2-3,CASSRQGISTDTQYF,TGTGCCAGCAGTCGGCAGGGAATTAGCACAGATACGCAGTATTTT
TRBV13,.,.,TRBJ2-7,CASSRLAYEQYF,TGTGCCAGCAGCAGACTCGCCTACGAGCAGTACTTC
TRBV7-9,.,.,TRBJ1-2,CASSLTFGQFYTF,TGTGCCAGCAGCTTAACTTTCGGACAGTTCTACACCTTC